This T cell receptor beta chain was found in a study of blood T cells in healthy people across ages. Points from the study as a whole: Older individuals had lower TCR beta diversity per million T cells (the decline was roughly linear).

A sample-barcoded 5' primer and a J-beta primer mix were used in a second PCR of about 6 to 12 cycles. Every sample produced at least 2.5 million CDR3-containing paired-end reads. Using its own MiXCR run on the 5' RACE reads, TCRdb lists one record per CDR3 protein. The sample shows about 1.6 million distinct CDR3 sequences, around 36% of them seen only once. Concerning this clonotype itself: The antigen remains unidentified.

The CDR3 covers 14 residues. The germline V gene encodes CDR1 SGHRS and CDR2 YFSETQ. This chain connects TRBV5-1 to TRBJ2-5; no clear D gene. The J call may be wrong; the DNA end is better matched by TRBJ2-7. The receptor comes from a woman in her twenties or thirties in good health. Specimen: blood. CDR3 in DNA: TGCGCCAGCAGCTCGCCCGAGGCAGGTTTCGAGCAGTACTTC. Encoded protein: CASSSPEAGFEQYF.